The 4 T cell receptor beta chains in this list originate from one sample, sequenced in a study of response to subunit inactivated influenza vaccine. TCRdb independently ran MiXCR on the RT-PCR reads; one entry per CDR3 protein. The sample carries 530,000 or so distinct CDR3 sequences, roughly 23% recorded once. Material: CD4+ T cells sorted from PBMCs, obtained 5 days after vaccination. The receptors stem from a man aged 50-60 years who received an inactivated influenza vaccine.

The rearrangement uses TRBV12-3 or TRBV12-4 and TRBJ2-1, with a tentative D call TRBD2 (6 bases). CDR3 length: 23 residues. With 3 bases removed from V and 0 bases from J, the gap between germline ends came to 33 bases. For the CDR3, the DNA is TGTGCCAGCAGTTTTACGGTCGTGTGGGGGGACGTTTTCCCTATGAGCTCCTACAATGAGCAGTTCTTC. This codes for CASSFTVVWGDVFPMSSYNEQFF.

The table lists this clonotype with many counts. CDR3 protein: CASSLQGGPYEQYF. The CDR3, as DNA: TGTGCCAGCAGCTTACAGGGGGGCCCCTACGAGCAGTACTTC. The rearrangement uses TRBV7-9 and TRBJ2-7; D may be TRBD1 (7 bases). This CDR3 comprises 14 residues. V was trimmed by 2 bases and J by 2 bases, leaving 10 bases between them. Germline lookup yields CDR1 SEHNR and CDR2 FQNEAQ (reference sequence).

The DNA for the CDR3 is TGTGCCAGCTCACCGGGACGCAACTCCTACGAGCAGTACTTC. Protein sequence: CASSPGRNSYEQYF. The V call is TRBV18, the J call TRBJ2-7, with D perhaps assigned TRBD1 or TRBD2 (5 bases each). The ends were cut back, 3 bases at V and 0 bases at J, with 9 bases in the middle. This CDR3 has 14 residues. Germline V gene sequence: CDR1 KGHSH, CDR2 LQKENI.

The chain couples TRBV27 to TRBJ2-3; the match to TRBD2 covers 14 bases. Germline V gene data show CDR1 as MNHEY and CDR2 as SMNVEV (reference sequence). CDR3 length equals 20 residues. V was clipped by 5 bases and J by 0 bases; unmatched bases: 13. Here the CDR3 DNA reads TGTGCCAGCAGTCTAGTGGGACTAGCGGGAGAGGAGACTAGCACAGATACGCAGTATTTT. Residues: CASSLVGLAGEETSTDTQYF.